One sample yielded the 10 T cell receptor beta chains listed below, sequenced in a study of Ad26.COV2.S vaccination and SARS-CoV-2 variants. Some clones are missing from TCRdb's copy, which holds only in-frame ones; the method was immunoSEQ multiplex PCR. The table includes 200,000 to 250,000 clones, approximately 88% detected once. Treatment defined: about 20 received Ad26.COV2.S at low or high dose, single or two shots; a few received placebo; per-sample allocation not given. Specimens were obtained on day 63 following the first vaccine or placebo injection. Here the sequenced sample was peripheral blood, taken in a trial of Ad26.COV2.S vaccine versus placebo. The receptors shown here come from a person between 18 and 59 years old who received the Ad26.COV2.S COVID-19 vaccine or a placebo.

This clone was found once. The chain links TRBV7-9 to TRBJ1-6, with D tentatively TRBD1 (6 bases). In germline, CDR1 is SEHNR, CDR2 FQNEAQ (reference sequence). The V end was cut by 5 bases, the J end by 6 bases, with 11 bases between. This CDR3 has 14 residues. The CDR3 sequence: CASSAGQSNSPLHF. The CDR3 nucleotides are TGTGCCAGCAGCGCTGGACAGTCTAATTCACCCCTCCACTTT.

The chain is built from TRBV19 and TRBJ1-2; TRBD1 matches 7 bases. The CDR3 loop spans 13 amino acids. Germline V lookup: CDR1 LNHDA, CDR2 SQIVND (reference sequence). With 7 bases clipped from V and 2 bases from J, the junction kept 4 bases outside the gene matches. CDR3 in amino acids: CASKPGQNYGYTF. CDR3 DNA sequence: TGTGCCAGTAAACCGGGACAGAACTATGGCTACACCTTC.

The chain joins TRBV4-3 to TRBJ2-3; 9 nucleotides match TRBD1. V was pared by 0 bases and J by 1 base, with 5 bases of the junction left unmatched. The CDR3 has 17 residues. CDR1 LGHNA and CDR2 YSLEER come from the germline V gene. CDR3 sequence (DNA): TGCGCCAGCAGCCAAGATCGAAGGGACAGGGGCACAGATACGCAGTATTTT. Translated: CASSQDRRDRGTDTQYF.

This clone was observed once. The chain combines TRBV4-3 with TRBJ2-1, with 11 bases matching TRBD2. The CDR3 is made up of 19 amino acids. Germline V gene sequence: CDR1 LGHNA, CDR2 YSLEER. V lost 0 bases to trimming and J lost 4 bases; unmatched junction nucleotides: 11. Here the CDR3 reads CASSQEAPGTSGGYNEQFF. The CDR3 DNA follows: TGCGCCAGCAGCCAAGAGGCCCCCGGGACTAGCGGCGGGTACAATGAGCAGTTCTTC.

This chain's CDR3 is CASKFGNTIYF. Here the CDR3 DNA reads TGTGCCAGCAAATTTGGAAACACCATATATTTT. The chain links TRBV6-5 to TRBJ1-3; no reliable D call. Trimming removed 7 bases at V and 3 bases at J, with 4 bases between. CDR1 and CDR2 (germline): MNHEY, SVGAGI. CDR3 length: 11 residues.

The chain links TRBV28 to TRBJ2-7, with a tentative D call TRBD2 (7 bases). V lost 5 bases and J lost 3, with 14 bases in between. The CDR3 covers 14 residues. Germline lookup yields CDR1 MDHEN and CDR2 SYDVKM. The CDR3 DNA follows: TGTGCCAGCAGTCTAGGGGGGGGAGGCTACGAGCAGTACTTC. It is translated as CASSLGGGGYEQYF.

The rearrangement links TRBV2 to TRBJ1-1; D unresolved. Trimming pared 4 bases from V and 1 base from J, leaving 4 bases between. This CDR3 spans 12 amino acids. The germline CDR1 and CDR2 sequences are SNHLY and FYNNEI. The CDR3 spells CASSAQNTEAFF. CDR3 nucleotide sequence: TGTGCCAGCAGTGCACAGAACACTGAAGCTTTCTTT.

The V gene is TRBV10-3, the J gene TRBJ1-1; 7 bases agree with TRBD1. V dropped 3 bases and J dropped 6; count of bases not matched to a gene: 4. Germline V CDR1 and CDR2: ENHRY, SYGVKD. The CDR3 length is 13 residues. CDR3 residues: CAISDAGQPEAFF. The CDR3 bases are TGTGCCATCAGTGACGCGGGACAGCCTGAAGCTTTCTTT.

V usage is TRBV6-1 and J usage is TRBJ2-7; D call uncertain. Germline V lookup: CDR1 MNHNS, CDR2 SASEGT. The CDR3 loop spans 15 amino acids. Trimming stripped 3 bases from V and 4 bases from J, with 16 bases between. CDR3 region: CASSETPLRRYEQYF. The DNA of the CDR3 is TGTGCCAGCAGTGAGACACCTCTACGAAGGTACGAGCAGTACTTC.

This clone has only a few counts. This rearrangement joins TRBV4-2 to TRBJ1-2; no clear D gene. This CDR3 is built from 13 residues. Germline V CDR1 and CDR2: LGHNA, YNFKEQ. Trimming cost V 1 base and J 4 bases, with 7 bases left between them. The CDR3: CASSQGAVYGYTF. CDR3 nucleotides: TGTGCCAGCAGCCAAGGCGCTGTCTATGGCTACACCTTC.